Included here is one T cell receptor (beta chain) sequence, with context. This specimen comes from a study of beta chain features in type 1 diabetes. The isolated RNA, all of it, was reverse transcribed, so expressed TCRB transcripts were what got sequenced. Libraries were prepared by immunoSEQ multiplex PCR; TCRdb keeps only in-frame clonotypes and omits some of them. The table lists 250,000 to 300,000 clones, 8% of them singletons. Trimming removed 0 bases from V and 0 bases from J, with 12 bases in between. The CDR3 sequence is 17 residues long. Germline CDR1 SGHNT, CDR2 YYREEE (reference sequence).

The sequenced material came from central memory CD4+ T cells from blood. The rearrangement links TRBV5-4 to TRBJ1-4; D is unclear. This TCR was sampled from a woman under 30 in good health. In DNA form, the CDR3 reads TGTGCCAGCAGCTTGGAAGACCTTTACGCAACTAATGAAAAACTGTTTTTT. Encoded protein: CASSLEDLYATNEKLFF.